The source of this T cell receptor beta chain is a study of preoperative IRX-2 immunotherapy in early breast cancer. Clones were sequenced by immunoSEQ multiplex PCR, and TCRdb holds only the in-frame ones, with some missing. The table shows approximately 34,000 clones, with roughly 96% occurring only once. V dropped 5 bases and J dropped 5; count of bases not matched to a gene: 5. The CDR3 contains 15 residues. Germline CDR1 is SGHTA and CDR2 is FQGTGA. Treatment described: preoperative locoregional IRX-2 cytokine immunotherapy. Patients received preoperative, locoregional IRX-2 cytokine immunotherapy in a phase Ib study.

The gene calls are TRBV7-3 and TRBJ2-2; TRBD1 agrees at 10 bases. The receptor's source is a human donor with breast cancer. The specimen was collected from a patient treated with IRX-2 immunotherapy. The CDR3 bases are TGTGCCAGCAGCGACCGGGACAGGGGTACCGGGGAGCTGTTTTTT. This codes for CASSDRDRGTGELFF.